These 17 T cell receptor beta chains were sequenced from one sample in a study of CD8+CD57+ T cells in acquired aplastic anemia. In patients chosen for sequencing, flow cytometry had shown CD8+CD57+ cell expansion. Profiles of TCR beta VDJ and CDR3 were generated from a genomic DNA template. TCRdb passed the reads through MiXCR, listing each CDR3 protein once. This sample has 150,000 to 160,000 distinct CDR3 sequences, with over 50% found just once. Sequenced material: sorted CD4+, CD8+, or CD8+CD57+ T cells (not recorded which) from PBMCs. The source is a human donor with aplastic anemia.

This clonotype was seen ten or more times. The chain joins TRBV6-1 to TRBJ2-5, with 7 bases identical to TRBD1. Trimming at V came to 6 bases and at J to 3 bases, leaving 4 bases not matched to a gene. Germline V gene data show CDR1 as MNHNS and CDR2 as SASEGT. The CDR3 sequence is 13 residues long. CDR3 protein: CASRRQGKETQYF. Written as DNA, the CDR3 is TGTGCCAGCAGAAGACAGGGAAAAGAGACCCAGTACTTC.

The CDR3 spells CASSLSQSNEKLFF. Written as DNA, the CDR3 is TGTGCCAGCAGTTTGAGTCAGAGTAATGAAAAACTGTTTTTT. This rearrangement joins TRBV12-3 or TRBV12-4 to TRBJ1-4; no reliable D call. The V gene lost 3 bases and the J gene lost 4 bases, with 9 bases spanning the gap. The CDR3 runs 14 residues.

The gene calls are TRBV28 and TRBJ1-2, with D perhaps TRBD1 (5 bases). This CDR3 comprises 14 residues. Germline assignment: CDR1 MDHEN and CDR2 SYDVKM. Trimming removed 8 bases from V and 3 bases from J, with 16 bases in between. As DNA, the CDR3 is TGTGCCAGCTACCCTCGGGGGGGACACTATGGCTACACCTTC. This codes for CASYPRGGHYGYTF.

This rearrangement joins TRBV4-1 to TRBJ2-1; D might be TRBD1 (6 bases). Germline V gene lookup returns CDR1 MGHRA and CDR2 YSYEKL. V was shortened by 0 bases and J by 0 bases, with 12 bases between the two germline ends. This CDR3 is 17 amino acids long. The CDR3 sequence: CASSQDPGTPSYNEQFF. CDR3 coding DNA: TGCGCCAGCAGCCAAGACCCGGGGACACCCTCCTACAATGAGCAGTTCTTC.

This clonotype occurred many times. J is TRBJ2-7 and V is TRBV27; possible D gene TRBD1, 7 bases. The CDR3 loop spans 14 amino acids. Germline V CDR1 and CDR2: MNHEY, SMNVEV (reference sequence). Trimming took 7 bases from V and 3 from J, leaving 16 bases between them. CDR3 sequence (DNA): TGTGCCAGCAAGATGCGGGACAGCTACTACGAGCAGTACTTC. The encoded protein is CASKMRDSYYEQYF.

The rearrangement links TRBV15 to TRBJ2-7, with D maybe TRBD2 (5 bases). The V and J ends lost 0 bases and 3 bases respectively, with 9 bases between them. Per germline, CDR1 LNHNV and CDR2 YYDKDF (reference sequence). The CDR3 has 14 amino acids. Here the CDR3 reads CATSRDNGDYEQYF. The CDR3 DNA follows: TGTGCCACCAGCAGAGACAACGGGGACTACGAGCAGTACTTC.

This clonotype was seen only a few times. This sequence joins TRBV6-1 and TRBJ1-2, with 8 bases matching TRBD1. The V and J ends lost 4 bases and 4 bases, in that order; junction bases with no gene match: 17. CDR1 is MNHNS, CDR2 SASEGT, per germline. The CDR3 is made up of 18 amino acids. The CDR3 DNA reads TGTGCCAGCAGTGGACAGACAGGGGCGGTAGGTTTCGGCTATGGCTACACCTTC. Protein: CASSGQTGAVGFGYGYTF.

The chain couples TRBV19 to TRBJ2-5; 14 bases agree with TRBD2. In germline, CDR1 is LNHDA, CDR2 SQIVND (reference sequence). CDR3 size: 15 residues. J gave up 4 bases and V 6 bases, and 4 bases lay outside the gene matches. The CDR3 region is CASRTSGRARETQYF. The CDR3 DNA sequence: TGTGCCAGTAGGACTAGCGGGAGGGCCCGAGAGACCCAGTACTTC.

This clonotype was seen only a few times. The DNA for the CDR3 is TGCGCCAGCAGTGAGCTGTCTCAGCCCCAGCATTTT. Translation gives CASSELSQPQHF. The chain has TRBV10-2 and TRBJ1-5; D remains ambiguous. V was pared by 2 bases and J by 6 bases, with 5 bases between. The CDR3 extends over 12 amino acids. Looked up from germline, CDR1 is WSHSY and CDR2 is SAAADI.

The rearrangement uses TRBV29-1 and TRBJ1-1; no firm D call. Trimming left V 4 bases short and J 4 bases short, with 7 bases between. From germline, CDR1 is SQVTM and CDR2 ANQGSEA. The CDR3 loop spans 11 amino acids. CDR3 nucleotides: TGCAGCGTTGTGGTGGGCACTGAAGCTTTCTTT. Translation gives CSVVVGTEAFF.

V usage is TRBV11-2 and J usage is TRBJ2-1; 11 bases align to TRBD2. The junction had 2 bases not matched to a gene; V was cut back by 3 bases and J by 7 bases. The germline V gene encodes CDR1 SGHAT and CDR2 FQNNGV. The CDR3 contains 14 residues. The CDR3 reads CASSFSGGANEQFF. CDR3 bases: TGTGCCAGCAGCTTTAGCGGGGGGGCAAATGAGCAGTTCTTC.

The chain is built from TRBV6-1 and TRBJ1-2; D not certain. The CDR3 is made up of 12 amino acids. The V gene's germline CDR1 is MNHNS and CDR2 SASEGT. V was pared by 9 bases and J by 4 bases, with 12 bases between. The CDR3 loop is CASNSELYGYTF. In nucleotides, the CDR3 is TGTGCCAGTAACTCAGAGCTCTATGGCTACACCTTC.

Ten or more counts support this clonotype. The V and J genes are TRBV12-5 and TRBJ2-1; D is perhaps TRBD2 (6 bases). Germline-derived CDR1 and CDR2 are LGHNT and FRNRAP. V lost 9 bases to trimming and J lost 16 bases, with 22 bases between them. The CDR3 covers 12 residues. The CDR3 sequence: CASGTGRDEPFF. The CDR3 DNA reads as TGTGCTAGCGGTACCGGGCGGGATGAGCCCTTCTTC. The variable domain in full, with the rest retrieved from reference TRBV12-5 and TRBJ2-1, is DARVTQTPRHKVTEMGQEVTMRCQPILGHNTVFWYRQTMMQGLELLAYFRNRAPLDDSGMPKDRFSAEMPDATLATLKIQPSEPRDSAVYFCASGTGRDEPFFGPGTRLTVL.

This chain connects TRBV25-1 to TRBJ2-1, with TRBD1 identical over 9 bases. Germline CDR1 reads MGHDK; CDR2 reads SYGVNS. Trimming removed 0 bases from V and 7 bases from J; junction bases left unmatched: 7. CDR3 length: 16 amino acids. The CDR3: CASSEYGTGNLNEQFF. The CDR3 bases are TGTGCCAGCAGTGAATATGGGACAGGGAATTTAAATGAGCAGTTCTTC.

This clonotype has more than one count but fewer than ten. The chain combines TRBV19 with TRBJ1-1; D ambiguous. With 9 bases removed from V and 1 base from J, the gap between germline ends came to 15 bases. CDR1 LNHDA and CDR2 SQIVND come from the germline V gene (reference sequence). The CDR3 totals 14 residues. CDR3 nucleotide sequence: TGTGCCAGCAGTTCAGTAGGATCGAACACTGAAGCTTTCTTT. It is translated as CASSSVGSNTEAFF.

V is TRBV3-1 and J is TRBJ1-6; D not resolved. Trimming shortened V by 6 bases and J by 5 bases, and 8 bases separated the two germline ends. The germline V gene encodes CDR1 LGHDT and CDR2 YNNKEL (reference sequence). There are 13 residues in the CDR3. In DNA, the CDR3 is TGTGCCAGCAGGGGTGTGGATAATTCACCCCTCCACTTT. Its protein product is CASRGVDNSPLHF.

The chain links TRBV10-3 to TRBJ2-2; D is uncertain. Germline CDR1 reads ENHRY; CDR2 reads SYGVKD. Trimming cost V 0 bases and J 2 bases, with 4 bases left between them. The length of the CDR3 is 14 residues. The CDR3 nucleotides read TGTGCCATCAGTGAGTCGAGCAACACCGGGGAGCTGTTTTTT. Encoded protein: CAISESSNTGELFF.